Listed below are T cell receptor beta chains from one sample, sequenced in a study of immune evolution from preneoplasia to lung adenocarcinoma. Sequenced by immunoSEQ multiplex PCR; TCRdb stores in-frame clones only, minus some. Of 10,000 or so clones listed, 70% to 80% are singletons. Material: FFPE minimally invasive lung adenocarcinoma tissue. These receptor sequences come from a donor at least 70 years old with lung adenocarcinoma. Both conserved end residues are part of each CDR3. Clone size is shown for a subset of rows, as once, few, many or a class of expanded clone.

CDR3 length	V gene	clone size	CDR3 protein
16	TRBV11-2	.	CASSLDLGQGQETQYF
16	TRBV2	.	CASSPPGLQTTDTQYF
16	TRBV27	.	CASSLIYRERNTEAFF
14	TRBV9	once	CASSVGQGTGEQYF
12	TRBV5-4	.	CASSGSGNEQFF
13	TRBV11-2	.	CASRLAGTDTQYF
16	TRBV14	.	CASSPGEGPILSEQYF
15	TRBV6-1	few	CASSVQLAGNTEAFF
16	TRBV4-1	.	CASSQVLFPANEKLFF
14	TRBV5-8	.	CASSLDRTKETQYF
14	TRBV6-1	.	CASSTGLAPYEQYF
13	TRBV18	.	CASSPSGETEAFF
14	TRBV19	.	CASSPYFSPDEQYF
15	TRBV7-9	large	CASSLEPPGWAGYTF
15	TRBV5-6	few	CASSLDRGLGETQYF
11	TRBV6-6	.	CASSYGSDYTF
14	TRBV10-3	.	CAISPGLAGGEQYF
12	TRBV28	.	CASISFPDGYTF
14	TRBV2	.	CASSAISFEDTQYF
13	TRBV29-1	few	CSVVPLGGGEQYF
18	TRBV10-1	.	CASSNTIGLATSTDTQYF
15	TRBV7-2	.	CASSPSGHLADTQYF
15	TRBV11-2	few	CASSTISGTGRGAFF
12	TRBV9	.	CASSGNTETQYF
15	TRBV7-3	.	CASSSRGGYAGELFF
13	TRBV29-1	.	CSVEVGVGTEAFF
16	TRBV7-9	once	CAITPGRLSSYNEQFF
15	TRBV10-3	.	CATTPTGSGLSPLHF
14	TRBV7-9	.	CASSSTGVQETQYF
16	TRBV5-6	.	CASSLAGAVRNNEQFF
18	TRBV4-1	.	CASSPWTSGSTGYNEQFF
14	TRBV19	.	CASSATGSGEKLFF
16	TRBV6-4	.	CASSPGGTRTHYGYTF
13	TRBV5-5	.	CASTLAGVYEQYF
15	TRBV11-2	.	CASSLTSGNSYEQYF
14	TRBV11-2	.	CASSLGITTDTQYF
13	TRBV2	.	CASSEVQHTEAFF
15	TRBV30	few	CAWSVGLAGAGELFF
15	TRBV29-1	.	CSVDKGLTGNYGYTF
13	TRBV19	.	CASSINANTEAFF
13	TRBV9	.	CASSRSEEYEQYF
15	TRBV10-3	.	CAISHHRGRSDTQYF
16	TRBV10-3	few	CAISESGTGTRNGYTF
14	TRBV5-3	.	CARSPGTGANEQYF